These T cell receptor beta chains were read from a single sample in a study of CD8+CD57+ T cells in acquired aplastic anemia. TCRdb re-analysed the reads in MiXCR, keeping a single row per CDR3 protein. Here the sample spans 150,000 to 200,000 distinct CDR3 sequences, around 48% being singletons. Sequencing was carried out using sorted CD4+, CD8+, or CD8+CD57+ T cells (not recorded which) from PBMCs. The receptors stem from a human donor with aplastic anemia. The CDR3 runs from the conserved cysteine through the conserved F or W. D genes are given only for firm matches. Clone size is not always given. Where it is, it says once, few, many or a class for expanded clones.

v_gene: TRBV12-3/TRBV12-4; j_gene: TRBJ1-1; d_gene: .; abundance: few; CDR3nt: TGTGCCAGCAGCCCCCTAATAAGCGCGCGAATGAACACTGAAGCTTTCTTT; CDR3aa: CASSPLISARMNTEAFF
v_gene: TRBV5-4; j_gene: TRBJ2-7; d_gene: TRBD2; abundance: .; CDR3nt: TGTGCCAGCAGCTGGACTAGCGGGGGGGCCTGCGTCGACTTC; CDR3aa: CASSWTSGGACVDF
v_gene: TRBV5-1; j_gene: TRBJ1-5; d_gene: TRBD1; abundance: many; CDR3nt: TGCGCCAGCAGCGCAGGGGGCGGGGATCAGCCCCAGCATTTT; CDR3aa: CASSAGGGDQPQHF
v_gene: TRBV12-3/TRBV12-4; j_gene: TRBJ1-1; d_gene: .; abundance: few; CDR3nt: TGTGCCAGCAGCTACCGGGACGTCCGGAGGGACACTGAAGCTTTCTTT; CDR3aa: CASSYRDVRRDTEAFF
v_gene: TRBV10-3; j_gene: TRBJ2-3; d_gene: .; abundance: .; CDR3nt: TGTGCCATCAGTGAGAGTAGTTCGGCAGATACGCAGTATTTT; CDR3aa: CAISESSSADTQYF
v_gene: TRBV29-1; j_gene: TRBJ2-3; d_gene: .; abundance: few; CDR3nt: TGCAGCGTTGCCAACCCGTACCTCACAGATACGCAGTATTTT; CDR3aa: CSVANPYLTDTQYF
v_gene: TRBV7-9; j_gene: TRBJ2-7; d_gene: .; abundance: many; CDR3nt: TGTGCCAGCAGCTTAGGCGACAGGACCTACGAGCAGTACTTC; CDR3aa: CASSLGDRTYEQYF
v_gene: TRBV25-1; j_gene: TRBJ2-7; d_gene: .; abundance: .; CDR3nt: TGTGCCAGCTTCGGACAGACCTACGAGCAGTACTTC; CDR3aa: CASFGQTYEQYF
v_gene: TRBV2; j_gene: TRBJ1-5; d_gene: .; abundance: .; CDR3nt: TGTGCCAGCAGGCAAGAATATAGCAATCAGCCCCGGCATTTT; CDR3aa: CASRQEYSNQPRHF
v_gene: TRBV20-1; j_gene: TRBJ2-5; d_gene: TRBD1; abundance: .; CDR3nt: TGCAGTGCGCGAACTACCGGGACAGGGGTAGAGACCCAGTACTTC; CDR3aa: CSARTTGTGVETQYF
v_gene: TRBV15; j_gene: TRBJ1-6; d_gene: TRBD1; abundance: once; CDR3nt: TGTGCCACCAGCAGGGGACAGGGGGCGATAAGTTCACCCCTCCACTTT; CDR3aa: CATSRGQGAISSPLHF
v_gene: TRBV5-1; j_gene: TRBJ2-3; d_gene: .; abundance: many; CDR3nt: TGCGCCAGCAGTGAAGAGGGTACTTCACAGTCTAGCACAGATACGCAGTATTTT; CDR3aa: CASSEEGTSQSSTDTQYF
v_gene: TRBV20-1; j_gene: TRBJ1-1; d_gene: .; abundance: .; CDR3nt: TGCAGTGCTAAAGACAGGAGGGGGACTGAAGCTTTCTTT; CDR3aa: CSAKDRRGTEAFF
v_gene: TRBV5-6; j_gene: TRBJ2-7; d_gene: .; abundance: .; CDR3nt: TGTGCCAGCAGCTTGTCTCTCGGCTACGAGCAGTACTTC; CDR3aa: CASSLSLGYEQYF
v_gene: TRBV7-9; j_gene: TRBJ1-1; d_gene: TRBD1; abundance: .; CDR3nt: TGTGCCAGCAGCTTAGAAGGGACAGGAGTTGAAGCTTTCTTT; CDR3aa: CASSLEGTGVEAFF
v_gene: TRBV5-5; j_gene: TRBJ1-3; d_gene: TRBD1; abundance: few; CDR3nt: TGTGCCAGCGGCTTGTCTGGGACAGACTCTGGAGACACCATATATTTT; CDR3aa: CASGLSGTDSGDTIYF
v_gene: TRBV20-1; j_gene: TRBJ2-3; d_gene: .; abundance: .; CDR3nt: TGCAGTGCTAGAGATAGGTTTGAACAGAGCACAGATACGCAGTATTTT; CDR3aa: CSARDRFEQSTDTQYF
v_gene: TRBV5-6; j_gene: TRBJ1-5; d_gene: .; abundance: few; CDR3nt: TGTGCCAGCAGCTTTTCCCCCTTTGCGAATCAGCCCCAGCATTTT; CDR3aa: CASSFSPFANQPQHF
v_gene: TRBV6-2/TRBV6-3; j_gene: TRBJ1-1; d_gene: .; abundance: .; CDR3nt: TGTGCAAGCAGTTACCGGGGAGGCACTGAAGCTTTCTTT; CDR3aa: CASSYRGGTEAFF
v_gene: TRBV7-6; j_gene: TRBJ1-2; d_gene: .; abundance: .; CDR3nt: TGTGCCAGCAGCTTAAATACAAACTATGGCTACACCTTC; CDR3aa: CASSLNTNYGYTF
v_gene: TRBV19; j_gene: TRBJ1-3; d_gene: .; abundance: .; CDR3nt: TGTGCCAGTAGTGAGTTTTGCAGGTCTGGAAACACCATATACTTT; CDR3aa: CASSEFCRSGNTIYF
v_gene: TRBV29-1; j_gene: TRBJ1-2; d_gene: .; abundance: many; CDR3nt: TGCAGCGTTGAATCGGCAGGGGACTATGGCTACACCTTC; CDR3aa: CSVESAGDYGYTF
v_gene: TRBV11-2; j_gene: TRBJ2-6; d_gene: .; abundance: many; CDR3nt: TGTGCCAGCAGCTCCACAGACTCTGGGGCCAACGTCCTGACTTTC; CDR3aa: CASSSTDSGANVLTF
v_gene: TRBV7-8; j_gene: TRBJ1-1; d_gene: .; abundance: .; CDR3nt: TGTGCCAGCAGCTTTAAGTTGCTCACTGAAGCTTTCTTT; CDR3aa: CASSFKLLTEAFF
v_gene: TRBV5-1; j_gene: TRBJ2-7; d_gene: TRBD1; abundance: many; CDR3nt: TGCGCCAGCAGCGCGACAGGGGTTGCCCACGAGCAGTACTTC; CDR3aa: CASSATGVAHEQYF
v_gene: TRBV29-1; j_gene: TRBJ1-1; d_gene: .; abundance: many; CDR3nt: TGCAGCGTTGAAGACTACAGGCGGGTCACTGAAGCTTTCTTT; CDR3aa: CSVEDYRRVTEAFF
v_gene: TRBV19; j_gene: TRBJ1-2; d_gene: .; abundance: .; CDR3nt: TGTGCCAGTATTATGTGGCAGGGATATGGCTACACCTTC; CDR3aa: CASIMWQGYGYTF
v_gene: TRBV20-1; j_gene: TRBJ2-1; d_gene: .; abundance: .; CDR3nt: TGCAGTGGAGATCGGAGGAATGAGCAGTTCTTC; CDR3aa: CSGDRRNEQFF
v_gene: TRBV7-7; j_gene: TRBJ1-5; d_gene: TRBD1; abundance: .; CDR3nt: TGTGCTAGCAGCTTAGAGGGACAGGGCAATCAGCCCCAGCATTTT; CDR3aa: CASSLEGQGNQPQHF
v_gene: TRBV27; j_gene: TRBJ2-2; d_gene: .; abundance: many; CDR3nt: TGTGCCAGCAGTTTATCCATCTATAACACCGGGGAGCTGTTTTTT; CDR3aa: CASSLSIYNTGELFF
v_gene: TRBV5-1; j_gene: TRBJ2-2; d_gene: .; abundance: many; CDR3nt: TGCGCCAGCAGCCAGATTCGGATCGGGGAGCTGTTTTTT; CDR3aa: CASSQIRIGELFF
v_gene: TRBV12-3/TRBV12-4; j_gene: TRBJ2-1; d_gene: .; abundance: many; CDR3nt: TGTGCCAGCAGTTTAATGGGTGGGGAGCAGTTCTTC; CDR3aa: CASSLMGGEQFF
v_gene: TRBV27; j_gene: TRBJ1-2; d_gene: TRBD1; abundance: few; CDR3nt: TGTGCCAGCAGTTCCGACAGGGGGAAAGGCTACACCTTC; CDR3aa: CASSSDRGKGYTF
v_gene: TRBV6-1; j_gene: TRBJ1-6; d_gene: TRBD1; abundance: .; CDR3nt: TGTGCCAGCACCGGGACAGAGGACGCCCGACCCCTCCACTTT; CDR3aa: CASTGTEDARPLHF
v_gene: TRBV7-9; j_gene: TRBJ2-5; d_gene: TRBD2; abundance: .; CDR3nt: TGTGCCAGCGGGACTAGCGGGAGTGATAGGGAGACCCAGTACTTC; CDR3aa: CASGTSGSDRETQYF
v_gene: TRBV7-8; j_gene: TRBJ2-2; d_gene: .; abundance: .; CDR3nt: TGTGCCAGCAGCGTGAAGTTATCCGGGGAGCTGTTTTTT; CDR3aa: CASSVKLSGELFF
v_gene: TRBV29-1; j_gene: TRBJ2-5; d_gene: TRBD1; abundance: .; CDR3nt: TGCAGCGTTGAGCAGGGGGCGGGGGAGACCCAGTACTTC; CDR3aa: CSVEQGAGETQYF
v_gene: TRBV29-1; j_gene: TRBJ1-1; d_gene: .; abundance: .; CDR3nt: TGCAGCACCCGTCGGGGTACGGGCACTGAAGCTTTCTTT; CDR3aa: CSTRRGTGTEAFF
v_gene: TRBV11-2; j_gene: TRBJ2-1; d_gene: .; abundance: many; CDR3nt: TGTGCCAGCAGCTTTTCCCCAATGAGGAGGGGCGTAGTTGGCAATGAGCAGTTCTTC; CDR3aa: CASSFSPMRRGVVGNEQFF
v_gene: TRBV19; j_gene: TRBJ1-2; d_gene: .; abundance: .; CDR3nt: TGTGCCAGTAGTATTGGGACATACTATGGCTACACCTTC; CDR3aa: CASSIGTYYGYTF
v_gene: TRBV6-5; j_gene: TRBJ1-2; d_gene: .; abundance: many; CDR3nt: TGTGCCAGCAGTTACTCGGCAAACTCCTATGGCTACACCTTC; CDR3aa: CASSYSANSYGYTF